This record covers a single T cell receptor (beta chain). The target antigen is unknown. The assay was immunoSEQ multiplex PCR, and TCRdb's table has in-frame clones only and misses some. The sample includes about 33,000 clones, 90% to 95% seen only once; the top ten take 0.16%. The sample belongs to a study of circulating and synovial CD4+ cells in juvenile arthritis. Overall study findings and caveats: Measured synovium overlap likely understates the true shared repertoire. CPL and bulk CD4 samples differed at least tenfold in T cell genomes. Some such blood samples were as oligoclonal as synovium. Circulating pathogenic-like lymphocytes shared a substantially higher fraction of CDR3 sequences with synovium than bulk blood.

V dropped 8 bases and J dropped 6 bases, with 6 bases sitting between them. This CDR3 has 10 residues. Germline loops: CDR1 SNHLY, CDR2 FYNNEI. Sequences were obtained from CD4+ T cells from blood. The sequence was collected from a human donor with juvenile idiopathic arthritis. The chain links TRBV2 to TRBJ2-3; TRBD2 might be the D (5 bases). This chain's CDR3 is CASGGDTQYF. The CDR3 DNA is TGTGCCAGCGGCGGGGATACGCAGTATTTT.